The entry that follows covers one T cell receptor (beta chain) sequence. What antigen it recognizes has not been identified. No clone much larger than this one lies a single base away; base qualities are absent. The record originates from a study of T cell repertoires in ileal Crohn's disease (dated by TCRdb to between 2018 and 2020). Broadly, across the study: The median duration of disease was approximately 8.3 years, and at the time of surgery 35% of patients were active smokers. Surgery was performed for a complication in all patients, with stricturing disease in roughly 60% and penetrating disease in around 40%. Roughly half of the patients were given postoperative therapy, with 15 to 20 on anti-TNF agents and over 9 on thiopurines. The TCR repertoire was analysed in about 60 patients with Crohn's disease drawn from a prospective multicentre cohort. Running in parallel with the study was a multicentre cohort set up to find predictors of early endoscopic recurrence following ileocolonic resection. A Rutgeerts score above i0 was used to define endoscopic postoperative recurrence. A total of some 170 mucosal samples from roughly 50 patients were sequenced, collected from several sites on the surgical specimen as well as at postoperative endoscopy.

For commercial TCRB immunosequencing, around 0.5 micrograms of biopsy DNA were submitted for each sample. Adaptive Biotechnology amplified the CDR3 regions from genomic DNA with a two-step multiplex PCR designed to control amplification bias. Primers for every V and J gene segment were used in the first PCR, and barcodes and Illumina adapters were added in the second PCR. An Illumina instrument was used to sequence the CDR3 libraries. Processing in the source paper ran as follows. The analysis drew on both the pipelines supplied by the vendor and custom analysis of the raw data in R/Bioconductor running R version 3.3.0. Clonality, which ranges from 0 to 1, was calculated as the inverse of the normalised Shannon entropy across all productive clones. High-frequency clones were defined as the repertoire share of the top 100 clones, retaining only clones passing a 95% confidence test. The Simpson index measured repertoire diversity, and the Morisita-Horn index measured overlap between samples. TCRdb mirrors the immuneACCESS table, restricted to in-frame sequences. Some clones are absent from its copies; in checked studies, under half trace to an unresolved V gene, and the reason for the others is unknown. V, J and clone size were drawn from that table, and D and trimming were deduced from the DNA. The sample profile shows 5,500 to 6,000 clones; 83% of them were found once. 4.5% to 6% of the sample is taken by the ten largest.

Paper-wide results and their limitations: A significantly higher proportion of clonal expansions was observed in active smokers at surgery than in non-smokers (approximately 26% vs 20%, p=0.02). Higher high-frequency clone percentages at surgery were associated with endoscopic recurrence; all patients with clonality above 26.8% (18/57) had recurrence. Sorted CD8 T cells carried more high-frequency clones than CD4 T cells, suggesting mucosal expansions were mainly CD8. Mucosal CD4 and CD8 T cells were sorted and sequenced only in a subgroup of patients, whose size was not stated.

Adults with ileal or ileocolonic Crohn's disease and an indication for ileocolonic resection were eligible for inclusion. Before DNA extraction, whole ileal mucosal biopsies were kept frozen at -80 degrees C. A TRizol-based method was used to extract genomic DNA from the frozen whole biopsies, and the DNA was quantified with a NanoDrop 2000 spectrophotometer. The CDR3 runs 16 amino acids, cysteine and phenylalanine included. The read is trimmed to its CDR3 DNA, 48 bases read in frame from base 1. The junction carries 14 bases between V and J, which are trimmed by 3 bases and 2 bases respectively. According to the germline V gene, CDR1 reads KGHSH and CDR2 reads LQKENI.

What was sequenced was ileal tissue. The sequence joins TRBV18 to TRBJ2-4; a tentative D call is TRBD1 (5 bases match). The sequence was obtained from an adult with Crohn's disease. The CDR3 region reads CASSPPGRDTKNIQYF. In nucleotide form, the sequence is TGTGCCAGCTCACCCCCAGGCAGGGATACCAAAAACATTCAGTACTTC.